One sample yielded the 19 T cell receptor beta chains listed below, sequenced in a study of blood T cells in healthy people across ages. For the second PCR, which ran for 7 to 11 cycles, a sample-barcoded 5' primer and a J-beta primer mix were used. TCRdb reanalysed the 5' RACE reads using MiXCR and keeps one entry per CDR3 protein. The sample carries fewer than 2,000,000 distinct CDR3 sequences, more than 35% recorded once. Sequencing input: blood. These receptors all come from a human donor in good health.

This clonotype was counted only a few times. The V and J genes are TRBV11-2 and TRBJ2-3; D is perhaps TRBD1 or TRBD2 (6 bases each). Trimming removed 8 bases at V and 3 bases at J, with 18 bases between. Germline assignment: CDR1 SGHAT and CDR2 FQNNGV. The CDR3 consists of 15 residues. Here the CDR3 DNA reads TGTGCCAGCTCACAGGGCTCAGGGAGGACAGATACGCAGTATTTT. It translates to CASSQGSGRTDTQYF.

This clonotype has a handful of counts. The rearrangement links TRBV4-3 to TRBJ2-7, with D perhaps TRBD1 or TRBD2 (5 bases each). With 1 base removed from V and 0 bases from J, the gap between germline ends came to 13 bases. Germline V lookup: CDR1 LGHNA, CDR2 YSLEER. The CDR3 runs to 16 residues. CDR3 residues: CASSQVRDVFSYEQYF. DNA for the CDR3: TGCGCCAGCAGCCAAGTAAGGGACGTTTTCTCCTACGAGCAGTACTTC.

This sequence joins TRBV7-3 and TRBJ1-2, with 9 positions matching TRBD1. The CDR3 has 15 amino acids. The trim removed 6 bases at V and 9 bases at J, leaving 14 bases unmatched. Germline V lookup: CDR1 SGHTA, CDR2 FQGTGA. The CDR3 DNA reads TGTGCCAGCAGTCAGCCGGGACAGGGAGCCGGAAGCTACACCTTC. Translated: CASSQPGQGAGSYTF.

This clonotype was picked up a small number of times. The rearrangement joins TRBV29-1 to TRBJ1-1, with D possibly TRBD1 on 6 matching bases. Trimming cost V 5 bases and J 6 bases, with 13 bases left between them. The CDR3 is 12 residues long. Germline V gene lookup returns CDR1 SQVTM and CDR2 ANQGSEA. DNA of the CDR3: TGCAGCGTTAGAGAAGGGGGGCCTGAAGCTTTCTTT. It specifies CSVREGGPEAFF.

There are a few counts of this clonotype. The chain uses TRBV12-3 or TRBV12-4 and TRBJ1-4; no definite D call. V lost 1 base, J lost 6 bases, and 6 bases lay in between. There are 13 residues in the CDR3. CDR3: CASSLGTDEKLFF. The CDR3 coding sequence is TGTGCCAGCAGTTTAGGGACGGATGAAAAACTGTTTTTT.

This clonotype has only a few counts. The genes are TRBV20-1 and TRBJ1-2; the D gene is possibly TRBD1 (6 bases). This CDR3 region has 15 residues. Germline CDR1 reads DFQATT; CDR2 reads SNEGSKA (reference sequence). V shed 6 bases and J shed 5 bases, with 22 bases lying between them. The CDR3, as DNA: TGCAGTGCAACCAACCTTCCCGGACAGCCTTATGGCTACACCTTC. This translates into CSATNLPGQPYGYTF.

V is TRBV25-1 and J is TRBJ2-7, with D perhaps assigned TRBD1 or TRBD2 (6 bases each). Germline V gives CDR1 MGHDK, CDR2 SYGVNS. V was clipped by 1 base and J by 3 bases, with 13 bases between them. The CDR3 has 15 residues. CDR3 residues: CASSEWGDILYEQYF. The CDR3, as DNA: TGTGCCAGCAGTGAATGGGGGGACATCCTCTACGAGCAGTACTTC.

The chain employs TRBV9 and TRBJ2-5; D possibly matches TRBD1 or TRBD2 (5 bases each). This CDR3 spans 15 amino acids. Germline V gene data show CDR1 as SGDLS and CDR2 as YYNGEE. V was cut by 1 base and J by 4 bases, with 14 bases left in between. CDR3 bases: TGTGCCAGCAGCGTATATCCGGGGCGAGGAGAGACCCAGTACTTC. It specifies CASSVYPGRGETQYF.

Notes on this clonotype: A much bigger clone sits one base away, suggesting this may be a read error. The chain couples TRBV7-2 to TRBJ2-3; D perhaps matches TRBD2 (5 bases). The germline V gene encodes CDR1 SGHTA and CDR2 FQGNSA. This CDR3 comprises 16 residues. For the CDR3, the DNA is TGTGTCAGCAGCCTCGTCGGTGGGGTCGGGGCAGATACGCAGTATTTT. This encodes CVSSLVGGVGADTQYF.

This chain connects TRBV5-1 to TRBJ2-1; D may be TRBD1 (5 bases). V was trimmed by 10 bases and J by 8 bases, leaving 19 bases between them. The CDR3 contains 13 residues. The germline gives CDR1 SGHRS, CDR2 YFSETQ. CDR3 residues: CAGSTGAQDEQFF. The CDR3 nucleotides are TGCGCCGGCTCCACAGGAGCCCAAGATGAGCAGTTCTTC.

This clonotype showed up just a few times. V gene TRBV7-3 combines with J gene TRBJ1-1; the D is unclear. Germline assignment: CDR1 SGHTA and CDR2 FQGTGA. The CDR3 sequence is 14 residues long. Trimming left V 1 base short and J 1 base short, with 7 bases between. CDR3 residues: CASSLRHSNTEAFF. Written as DNA, the CDR3 is TGTGCCAGCAGCTTAAGACACTCGAACACTGAAGCTTTCTTT.

The chain uses TRBV6-5 and TRBJ2-3, with D unclear. The CDR3 is 15 amino acids. The germline gives CDR1 MNHEY, CDR2 SVGAGI. Trimming removed 0 bases at V and 2 bases at J, with 9 bases between. The CDR3 region is CASSYSAESTDTQYF. In DNA form, the CDR3 reads TGTGCCAGCAGTTACTCGGCCGAATCCACAGATACGCAGTATTTT.

This chain connects TRBV18 to TRBJ1-5; D is ambiguous. From germline, CDR1 is KGHSH and CDR2 LQKENI. The CDR3 runs to 15 residues. Trimming took 2 bases from V and 0 from J, leaving 8 bases between them. The CDR3: CASSPNGDSNQPQHF. CDR3 coding DNA: TGTGCCAGCTCACCAAACGGCGATAGCAATCAGCCCCAGCATTTT.

The rearrangement uses TRBV27 and TRBJ2-1; D is ambiguous. The V gene lost 6 bases and the J gene lost 0 bases, with 9 bases spanning the gap. The germline CDR1 and CDR2 sequences are MNHEY and SMNVEV (reference sequence). The CDR3 runs to 14 residues. In nucleotides, the CDR3 is TGTGCCAGCAGCAGCTTGGGCTCCTACAATGAGCAGTTCTTC. This gives the protein CASSSLGSYNEQFF.

J is TRBJ1-1 and V is TRBV4-2; no definite D call. Germline lookup yields CDR1 LGHNA and CDR2 YNFKEQ. V lost 0 bases and J 3 bases, leaving 8 bases between the germline ends. CDR3 size: 14 residues. CDR3 protein: CASSQDVWDTEAFF. The CDR3 DNA is TGTGCCAGCAGCCAAGATGTTTGGGACACTGAAGCTTTCTTT.

The V and J genes are TRBV20-1 and TRBJ2-3; TRBD1 or TRBD2 may be the D gene (5 bases each). V shed 6 bases and J shed 2 bases, with 18 bases lying between them. This CDR3 is built from 15 residues. The germline V gene has CDR1 DFQATT and CDR2 SNEGSKA (reference sequence). The CDR3 nucleotides are TGCAGTGCGAGCCCCGGGACCGCCACCACAGATACGCAGTATTTT. This encodes CSASPGTATTDTQYF.

This clonotype has just a few counts. A much larger clone lies a single base off, so this may be a read error. This chain connects TRBV5-1 to TRBJ2-3; unclear D gene. V lost 0 bases, J lost 2 bases, and 7 bases lay in between. There are 14 residues in the CDR3. Germline lookup yields CDR1 SGHRS and CDR2 YFSETQ. The CDR3 DNA sequence: TGCGCCAGCAGCTTGGAACAGTTCACAGATACGCAGTATTTT. Its protein is CASSLEQFTDTQYF. Drawing the rest from reference TRBV5-1 and TRBJ2-3, the complete variable domain is KAGVTQTPRYLIKTRGQQVTLSCSPISGHRSVSWYQQTPGQGLQFLFEYFSETQRNKGNFPGRFSGRQFSNSRSEMNVSTLELGDSALYLCASSLEQFTDTQYFGPGTRLTVL.

The rearrangement joins TRBV12-3 or TRBV12-4 to TRBJ1-5; D is unresolved. This CDR3 contains 12 residues. Trimming left V 4 bases short and J 7 bases short, with 8 bases between. The CDR3 reads CASSYGAQPQHF. Written as DNA, the CDR3 is TGTGCCAGCAGTTATGGAGCACAGCCCCAGCATTTT.

This chain connects TRBV28 to TRBJ2-6; D possibly corresponds to TRBD2 (6 bases). The germline V and J ends were trimmed by 8 bases and 2 bases, with 7 bases remaining between them. This CDR3 spans 13 amino acids. In germline, CDR1 is MDHEN, CDR2 SYDVKM. CDR3 bases: TGTGCCAGCGGGGAGGCTGGGGCCAACGTCCTGACTTTC. Its protein is CASGEAGANVLTF.